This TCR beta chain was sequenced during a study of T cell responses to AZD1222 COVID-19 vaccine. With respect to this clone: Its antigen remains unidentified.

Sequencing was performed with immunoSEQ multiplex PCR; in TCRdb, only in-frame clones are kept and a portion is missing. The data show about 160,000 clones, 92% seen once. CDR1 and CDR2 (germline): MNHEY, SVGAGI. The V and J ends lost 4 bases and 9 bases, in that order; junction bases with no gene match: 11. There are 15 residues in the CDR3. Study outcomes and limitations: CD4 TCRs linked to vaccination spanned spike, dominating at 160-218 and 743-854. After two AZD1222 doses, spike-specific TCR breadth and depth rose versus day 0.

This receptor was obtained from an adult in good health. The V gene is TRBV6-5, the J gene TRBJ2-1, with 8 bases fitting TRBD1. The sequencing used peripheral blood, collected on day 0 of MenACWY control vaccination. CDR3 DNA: TGTGCCAGCAGTTCCGGACAGGGCATGTGGGGTGAGCAGTTCTTC. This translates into CASSSGQGMWGEQFF.